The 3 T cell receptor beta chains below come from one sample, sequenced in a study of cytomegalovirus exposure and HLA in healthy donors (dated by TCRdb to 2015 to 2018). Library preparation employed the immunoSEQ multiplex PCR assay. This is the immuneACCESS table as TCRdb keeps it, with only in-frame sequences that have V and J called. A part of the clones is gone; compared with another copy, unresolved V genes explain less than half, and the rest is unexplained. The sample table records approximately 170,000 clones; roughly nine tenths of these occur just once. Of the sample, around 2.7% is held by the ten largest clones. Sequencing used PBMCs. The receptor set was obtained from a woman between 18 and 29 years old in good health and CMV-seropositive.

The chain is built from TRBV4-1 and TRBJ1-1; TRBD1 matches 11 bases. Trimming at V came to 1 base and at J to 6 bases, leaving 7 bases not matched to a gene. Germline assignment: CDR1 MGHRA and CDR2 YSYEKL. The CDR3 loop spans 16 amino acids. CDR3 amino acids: CASSQGDRGWGAEAFF. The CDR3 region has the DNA TGCGCCAGCAGCCAAGGGGACAGGGGGTGGGGTGCTGAAGCTTTCTTT.

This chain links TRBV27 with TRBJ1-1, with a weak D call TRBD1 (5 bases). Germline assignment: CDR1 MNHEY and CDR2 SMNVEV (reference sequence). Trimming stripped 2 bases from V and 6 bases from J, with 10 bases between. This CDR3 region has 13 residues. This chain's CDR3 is CASSLRGRAEAFF. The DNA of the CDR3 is TGTGCCAGCAGTTTAAGGGGCCGGGCTGAAGCTTTCTTT.

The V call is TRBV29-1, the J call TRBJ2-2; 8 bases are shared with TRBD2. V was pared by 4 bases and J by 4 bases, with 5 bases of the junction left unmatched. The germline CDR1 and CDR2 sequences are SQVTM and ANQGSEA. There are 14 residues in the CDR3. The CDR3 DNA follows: TGCAGCGTTGGGGGGGCGGGAGGCACCGGGGAGCTGTTTTTT. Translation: CSVGGAGGTGELFF.